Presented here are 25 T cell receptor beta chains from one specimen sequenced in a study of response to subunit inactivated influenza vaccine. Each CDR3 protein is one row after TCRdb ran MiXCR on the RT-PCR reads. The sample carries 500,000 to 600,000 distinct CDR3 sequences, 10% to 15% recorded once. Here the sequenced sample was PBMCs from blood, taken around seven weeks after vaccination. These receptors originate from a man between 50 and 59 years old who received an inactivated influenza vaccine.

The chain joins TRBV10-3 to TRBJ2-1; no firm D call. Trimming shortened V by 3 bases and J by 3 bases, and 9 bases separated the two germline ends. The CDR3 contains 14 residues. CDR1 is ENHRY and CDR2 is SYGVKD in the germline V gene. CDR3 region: CAISDTRLYNEQFF. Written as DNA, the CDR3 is TGTGCCATCAGTGACACTCGACTCTACAATGAGCAGTTCTTC.

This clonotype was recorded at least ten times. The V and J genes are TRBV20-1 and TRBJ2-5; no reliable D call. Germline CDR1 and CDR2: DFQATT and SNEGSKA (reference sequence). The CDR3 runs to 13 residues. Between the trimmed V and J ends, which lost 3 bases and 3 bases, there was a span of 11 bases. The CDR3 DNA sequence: TGCAGTGCTAGCACCGTGCTCAAAGAGACCCAGTACTTC. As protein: CSASTVLKETQYF.

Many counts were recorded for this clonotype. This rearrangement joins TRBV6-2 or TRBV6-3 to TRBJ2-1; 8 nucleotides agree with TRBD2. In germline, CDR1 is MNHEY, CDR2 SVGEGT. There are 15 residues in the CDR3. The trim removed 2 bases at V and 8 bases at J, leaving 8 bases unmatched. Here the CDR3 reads CASSYRSSGFDEQFF. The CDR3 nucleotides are TGTGCCAGCAGTTACAGGTCTAGCGGGTTCGATGAGCAGTTCTTC.

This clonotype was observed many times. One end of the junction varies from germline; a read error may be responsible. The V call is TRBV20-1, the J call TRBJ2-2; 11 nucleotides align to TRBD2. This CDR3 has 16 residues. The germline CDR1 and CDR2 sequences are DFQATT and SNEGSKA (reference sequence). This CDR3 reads CSARGASGRNTGELFF. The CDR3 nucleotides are TGCAGTGCCAGAGGAGCTAGCGGGAGGAATACCGGGGAGCTGTTTTTT.

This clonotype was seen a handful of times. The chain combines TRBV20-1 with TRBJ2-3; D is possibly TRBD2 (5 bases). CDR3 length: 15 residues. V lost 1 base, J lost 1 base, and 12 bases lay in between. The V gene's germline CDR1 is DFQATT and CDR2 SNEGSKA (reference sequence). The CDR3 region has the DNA TGCAGTGCTAGAGTCGGGAAACTACGCACAGATACGCAGTATTTT. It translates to CSARVGKLRTDTQYF.

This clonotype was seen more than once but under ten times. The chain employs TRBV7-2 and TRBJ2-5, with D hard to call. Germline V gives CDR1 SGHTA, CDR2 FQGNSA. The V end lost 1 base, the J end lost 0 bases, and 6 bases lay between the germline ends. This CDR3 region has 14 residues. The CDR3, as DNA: TGTGCCAGCAGCTTAGATTGGAACCAAGAGACCCAGTACTTC. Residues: CASSLDWNQETQYF.

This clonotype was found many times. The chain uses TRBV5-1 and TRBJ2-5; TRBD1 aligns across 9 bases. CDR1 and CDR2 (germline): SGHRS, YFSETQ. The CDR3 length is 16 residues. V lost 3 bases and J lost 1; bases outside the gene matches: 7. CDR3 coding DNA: TGCGCCAGCAGCTACGGGGACAGGGCCACCCAAGAGACCCAGTACTTC. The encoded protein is CASSYGDRATQETQYF.

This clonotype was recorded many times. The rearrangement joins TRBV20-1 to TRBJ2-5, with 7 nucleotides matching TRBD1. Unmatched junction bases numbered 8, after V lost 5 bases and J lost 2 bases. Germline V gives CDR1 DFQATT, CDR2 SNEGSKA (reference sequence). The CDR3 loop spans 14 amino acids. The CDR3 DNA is TGCAGTGCTGGAACAGGGGTGGGGCAAGAGACCCAGTACTTC. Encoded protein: CSAGTGVGQETQYF.

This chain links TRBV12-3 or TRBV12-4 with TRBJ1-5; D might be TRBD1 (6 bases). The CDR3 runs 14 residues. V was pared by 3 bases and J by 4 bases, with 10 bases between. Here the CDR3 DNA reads TGTGCCAGCAGTTTGGGGACACAAAATCAGCCCCAGCATTTT. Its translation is CASSLGTQNQPQHF.

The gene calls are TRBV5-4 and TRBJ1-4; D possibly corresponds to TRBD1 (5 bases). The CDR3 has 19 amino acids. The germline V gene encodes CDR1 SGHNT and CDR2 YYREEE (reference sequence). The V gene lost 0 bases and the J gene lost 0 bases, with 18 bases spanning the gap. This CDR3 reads CASSLVGPTLLATNEKLFF. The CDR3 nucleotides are TGTGCCAGCAGCTTGGTGGGGCCGACTTTACTTGCAACTAATGAAAAACTGTTTTTT.

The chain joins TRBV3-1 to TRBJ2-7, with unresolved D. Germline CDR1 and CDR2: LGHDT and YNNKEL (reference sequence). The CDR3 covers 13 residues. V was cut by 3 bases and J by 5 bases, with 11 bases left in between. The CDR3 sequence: CASSHGSLHEQYF. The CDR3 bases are TGTGCCAGCAGCCACGGGTCTCTCCACGAGCAGTACTTC.

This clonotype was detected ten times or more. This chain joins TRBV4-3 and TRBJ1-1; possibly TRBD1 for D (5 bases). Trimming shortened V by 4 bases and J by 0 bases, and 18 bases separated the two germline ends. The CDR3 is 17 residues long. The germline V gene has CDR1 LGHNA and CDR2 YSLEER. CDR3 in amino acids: CASSPMGDLKMNTEAFF. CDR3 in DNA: TGCGCCAGCAGCCCAATGGGGGACCTTAAAATGAACACTGAAGCTTTCTTT.

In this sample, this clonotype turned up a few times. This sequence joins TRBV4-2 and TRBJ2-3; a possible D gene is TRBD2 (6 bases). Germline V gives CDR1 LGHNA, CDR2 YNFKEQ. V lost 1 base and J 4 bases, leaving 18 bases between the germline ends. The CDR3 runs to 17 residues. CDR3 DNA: TGTGCCAGCAGCCAAGTTGAGCGGGCGTGGGTACCAGATACGCAGTATTTT. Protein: CASSQVERAWVPDTQYF.

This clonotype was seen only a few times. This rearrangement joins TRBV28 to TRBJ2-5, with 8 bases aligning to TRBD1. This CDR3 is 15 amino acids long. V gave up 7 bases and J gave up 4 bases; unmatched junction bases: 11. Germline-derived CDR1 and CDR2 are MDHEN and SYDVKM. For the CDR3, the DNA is TGTGCCAGCACCACCGGGACAGGCGGGGCAGAGACCCAGTACTTC. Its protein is CASTTGTGGAETQYF. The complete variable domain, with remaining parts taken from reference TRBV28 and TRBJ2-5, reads DVKVTQSSRYLVKRTGEKVFLECVQDMDHENMFWYRQDPGLGLRLIYFSYDVKMKEKGDIPEGYSVSREKKERFSLILESASTNQTSMYLCASTTGTGGAETQYFGPGTRLLVL.

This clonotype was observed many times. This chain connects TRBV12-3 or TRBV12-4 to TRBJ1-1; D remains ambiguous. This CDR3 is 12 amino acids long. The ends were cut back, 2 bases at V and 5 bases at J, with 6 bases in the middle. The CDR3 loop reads CASSLSRTEAFF. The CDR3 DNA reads TGTGCCAGCAGTTTAAGCAGAACTGAAGCTTTCTTT.

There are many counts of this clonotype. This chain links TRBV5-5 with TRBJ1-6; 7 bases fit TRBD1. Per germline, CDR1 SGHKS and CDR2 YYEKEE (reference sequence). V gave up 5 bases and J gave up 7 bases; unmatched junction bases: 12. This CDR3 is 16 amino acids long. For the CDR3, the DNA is TGTGCCAGCAGGTCCAGTTCACAGGGGTACAATTCACCCCTCCACTTT. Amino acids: CASRSSSQGYNSPLHF.

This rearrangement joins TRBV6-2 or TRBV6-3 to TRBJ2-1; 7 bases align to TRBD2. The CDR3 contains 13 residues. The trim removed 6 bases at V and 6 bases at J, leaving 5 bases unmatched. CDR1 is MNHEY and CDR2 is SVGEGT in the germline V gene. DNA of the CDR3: TGTGCCAGCAGCCAAGCGGGGCTCAATGAGCAGTTCTTC. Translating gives CASSQAGLNEQFF.

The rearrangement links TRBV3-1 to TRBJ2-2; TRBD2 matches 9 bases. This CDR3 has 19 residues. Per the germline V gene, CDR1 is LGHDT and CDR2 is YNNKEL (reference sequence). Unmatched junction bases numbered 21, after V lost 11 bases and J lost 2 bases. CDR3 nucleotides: TGTGCCTGCTCCAACCCCTCGGGACTAGCCAGACCCAACACCGGGGAGCTGTTTTTT. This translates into CACSNPSGLARPNTGELFF.

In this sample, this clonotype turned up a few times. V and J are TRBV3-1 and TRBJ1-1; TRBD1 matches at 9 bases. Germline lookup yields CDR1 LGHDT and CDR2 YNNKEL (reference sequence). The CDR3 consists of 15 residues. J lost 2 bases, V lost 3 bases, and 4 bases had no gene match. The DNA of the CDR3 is TGTGCCAGCAGCCAGGCGGGACAGGGTAACACTGAAGCTTTCTTT. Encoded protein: CASSQAGQGNTEAFF.

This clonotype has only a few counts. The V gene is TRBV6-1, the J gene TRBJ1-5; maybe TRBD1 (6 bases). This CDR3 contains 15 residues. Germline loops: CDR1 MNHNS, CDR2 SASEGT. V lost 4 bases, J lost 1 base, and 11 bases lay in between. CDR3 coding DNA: TGTGCCAGCAGTGTTTCGGGGGCCAGCAATCAGCCCCAGCATTTT. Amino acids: CASSVSGASNQPQHF.

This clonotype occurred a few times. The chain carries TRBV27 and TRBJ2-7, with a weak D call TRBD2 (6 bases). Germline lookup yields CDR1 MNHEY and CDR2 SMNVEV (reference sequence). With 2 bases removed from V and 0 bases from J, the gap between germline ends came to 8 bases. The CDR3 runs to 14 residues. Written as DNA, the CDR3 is TGTGCCAGCAGTTTAATCGGGGGCTCCTACGAGCAGTACTTC. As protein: CASSLIGGSYEQYF.

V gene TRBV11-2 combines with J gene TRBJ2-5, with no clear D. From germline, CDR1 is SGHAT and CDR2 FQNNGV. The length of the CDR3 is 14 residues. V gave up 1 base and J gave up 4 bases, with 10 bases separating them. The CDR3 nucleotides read TGTGCCAGCAGCTTAGGGCAAGTTAGAGAGACCCAGTACTTC. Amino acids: CASSLGQVRETQYF.

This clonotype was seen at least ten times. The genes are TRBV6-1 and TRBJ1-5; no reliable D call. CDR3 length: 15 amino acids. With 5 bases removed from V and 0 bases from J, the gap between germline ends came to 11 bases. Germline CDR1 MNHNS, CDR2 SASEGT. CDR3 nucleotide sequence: TGTGCCAGCAGTCCTAAATGGGGTAGCAATCAGCCCCAGCATTTT. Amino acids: CASSPKWGSNQPQHF.

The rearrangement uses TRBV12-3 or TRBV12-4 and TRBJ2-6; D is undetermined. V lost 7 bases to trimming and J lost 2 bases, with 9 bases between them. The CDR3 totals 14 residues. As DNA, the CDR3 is TGTGCCAGCACCCAAGGGACTGGGGCCAACGTCCTGACTTTC. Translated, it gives CASTQGTGANVLTF.

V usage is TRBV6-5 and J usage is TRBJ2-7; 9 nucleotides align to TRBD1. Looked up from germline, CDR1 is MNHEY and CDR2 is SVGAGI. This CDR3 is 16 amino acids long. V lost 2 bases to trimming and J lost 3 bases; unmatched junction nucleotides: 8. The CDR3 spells CASSYTTGTGNYEQYF. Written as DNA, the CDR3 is TGTGCCAGCAGTTACACTACCGGGACAGGGAACTACGAGCAGTACTTC.